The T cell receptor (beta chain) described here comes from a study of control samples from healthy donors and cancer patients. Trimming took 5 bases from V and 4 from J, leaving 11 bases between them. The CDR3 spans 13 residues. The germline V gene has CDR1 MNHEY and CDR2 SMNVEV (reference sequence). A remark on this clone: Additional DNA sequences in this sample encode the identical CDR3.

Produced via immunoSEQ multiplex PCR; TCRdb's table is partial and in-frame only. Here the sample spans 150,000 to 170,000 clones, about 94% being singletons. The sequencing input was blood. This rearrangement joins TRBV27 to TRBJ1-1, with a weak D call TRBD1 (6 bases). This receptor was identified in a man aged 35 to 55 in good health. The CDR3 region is CASSPTGGTEAFF. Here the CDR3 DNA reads TGTGCCAGCAGTCCGACAGGCGGCACTGAAGCTTTCTTT.